Each of the 32 T cell receptor beta chains below was sequenced from the same sample in a study of T cell repertoires in cytomegalovirus infection. TCRdb fed the reads into MiXCR, producing one record per CDR3 protein. The table shows approximately 400,000 distinct CDR3 sequences, with approximately 31% occurring only once. The sample comprised PBMCs. The origin of the receptors is a human donor in good health (CMV status not recorded). Some clones in this sample may be carry-over from other donors' samples.

This clonotype has only one observation. Compared with germline, one end of the junction differs, possibly owing to a read error. This chain connects TRBV4-3 to TRBJ2-1; D is undetermined. This CDR3 has 14 amino acids. Germline V gives CDR1 LGHNA, CDR2 YSLEER. CDR3: CASSQESPYHEQFF. CDR3 sequence (DNA): TGCGCCAGCAGCCAAGAGTCACCCTACCATGAGCAGTTCTTC.

This clonotype showed up many times. This CDR3 reads CASSSGTSHHRETQYF. CDR3 DNA sequence: TGTGCCAGCAGCTCCGGGACATCCCATCATCGGGAGACCCAGTACTTC. The chain recombines TRBV6-2 or TRBV6-3 with TRBJ2-5; the D gene is possibly TRBD1 (6 bases). The CDR3 length is 16 residues. Trimming took off 6 bases at V and 5 bases at J, with 22 bases between the two ends. In germline, CDR1 is MNHEY, CDR2 SVGEGT.

This clonotype appeared a few times. The V and J genes are TRBV6-1 and TRBJ2-7; a possible D gene is TRBD1 (5 bases). Trimming stripped 5 bases from V and 4 bases from J, with 15 bases between. Germline V gene lookup returns CDR1 MNHNS and CDR2 SASEGT. This CDR3 has 14 amino acids. The CDR3 is CASSRPGIQYEQYF. The CDR3, as DNA: TGTGCCAGCAGTCGGCCAGGGATTCAGTACGAGCAGTACTTC.

The chain combines TRBV7-2 with TRBJ2-1; possible D gene TRBD1, 5 bases. With 2 bases removed from V and 6 bases from J, the gap between germline ends came to 14 bases. Per germline, CDR1 SGHTA and CDR2 FQGNSA. The CDR3 sequence is 15 residues long. CDR3 sequence (DNA): TGTGCCAGCAGCTTACAGATAGTGGGGCCCAATGAGCAGTTCTTC. This encodes CASSLQIVGPNEQFF.

The rearrangement uses TRBV19 and TRBJ2-2; D possibly corresponds to TRBD1 (6 bases). The ends were cut back, 7 bases at V and 7 bases at J, with 16 bases in the middle. Germline-derived CDR1 and CDR2 are LNHDA and SQIVND (reference sequence). This CDR3 region has 14 residues. CDR3 DNA: TGTGCCAGTATGTTGATGGGGGCCGGCGGGGAGCTGTTTTTT. Amino acids: CASMLMGAGGELFF.

The rearrangement links TRBV18 to TRBJ1-2; the D gene is possibly TRBD1 (6 bases). Germline CDR1 is KGHSH and CDR2 is LQKENI. The CDR3 has 13 residues. The V end lost 0 bases, the J end lost 7 bases, and 9 bases lay between the germline ends. CDR3 in amino acids: CASSPPRGGGYTF. The CDR3 region has the DNA TGTGCCAGCTCACCACCCAGGGGTGGTGGCTACACCTTC.

The sample holds a few counts of this clonotype. The chain couples TRBV5-4 to TRBJ1-1; D is ambiguous. The germline V gene has CDR1 SGHNT and CDR2 YYREEE (reference sequence). The CDR3 totals 13 residues. The V end lost 4 bases, the J end lost 4 bases, and 11 bases lay between the germline ends. CDR3 nucleotide sequence: TGTGCCAGCAGCCCGTCCACGAGCACTGAAGCTTTCTTT. The encoded protein is CASSPSTSTEAFF.

V is TRBV19 and J is TRBJ1-6; no definite D call. Germline V gives CDR1 LNHDA, CDR2 SQIVND (reference sequence). The CDR3 has 14 residues. V lost 7 bases to trimming and J lost 0 bases, with 7 bases between them. The CDR3 DNA follows: TGTGCCAGTATGGATAACTCCTATAATTCACCCCTCCACTTT. It translates to CASMDNSYNSPLHF.

The DNA of the CDR3 is TGTGCCGGGGAGACCCAGTACTTC. Residues: CAGETQYF. V is TRBV12-3 or TRBV12-4 and J is TRBJ2-5; no definite D call. Trimming took off 11 bases at V and 5 bases at J, with 3 bases between the two ends. This CDR3 region has 8 residues.

This clonotype was observed a single time. The junction and the germline gene differ at one end; a read error may be behind it. The chain carries TRBV19 and TRBJ1-2, with D possibly being TRBD1 (5 bases). The CDR3 extends over 19 amino acids. Germline-derived CDR1 and CDR2 are LNHDA and SQIVND (reference sequence). For the CDR3, the DNA is TGTGCCAGTAGTATATACGGGCCGGGACGGATCACCCTCAACTATGGCTACAACTTC. Its translation: CASSIYGPGRITLNYGYNF.

J is TRBJ1-6 and V is TRBV7-9; D is unresolved. The CDR3 has 14 amino acids. Trimming took 1 base from V and 8 from J, leaving 9 bases between them. CDR1 and CDR2 (germline): SEHNR, FQNEAQ (reference sequence). CDR3 loop: CASSLEANYSPLHF. The DNA for the CDR3 is TGTGCCAGCAGCTTAGAAGCCAATTATTCACCCCTCCACTTT.

This clonotype has a count of ten or more. This chain connects TRBV7-9 to TRBJ1-1; a possible D gene is TRBD1 (6 bases). Germline assignment: CDR1 SEHNR and CDR2 FQNEAQ (reference sequence). The CDR3 contains 16 residues. Trimming removed 1 base at V and 1 base at J, with 13 bases between. The CDR3 here is CASSLDWARGNTEAFF. The CDR3 DNA reads as TGTGCCAGCAGCTTAGACTGGGCCAGGGGGAACACTGAAGCTTTCTTT.

The chain is built from TRBV10-3 and TRBJ2-2, with D unclear. V was shortened by 2 bases and J by 7 bases, with 8 bases between the two germline ends. The CDR3 is 13 amino acids. The germline CDR1 and CDR2 sequences are ENHRY and SYGVKD. The CDR3 bases are TGTGCCATCAGTGAGGGCGCCGGCGGGGAGCTGTTTTTT. Protein sequence: CAISEGAGGELFF.

This clonotype was seen many times. V usage is TRBV11-2 and J usage is TRBJ1-1; no clear D gene. V lost 5 bases to trimming and J lost 3 bases, with 7 bases between them. CDR1 is SGHAT, CDR2 FQNNGV, per germline. The length of the CDR3 is 12 residues. This CDR3 reads CASSPTDTEAFF. CDR3 DNA sequence: TGTGCCAGCAGCCCAACGGACACTGAAGCTTTCTTT.

The rearrangement uses TRBV6-2 or TRBV6-3 and TRBJ2-7; D not resolved. The CDR3 is 12 residues long. V was pared by 4 bases and J by 3 bases, with 7 bases between. In germline, CDR1 is MNHEY, CDR2 SVGEGT. CDR3 sequence (DNA): TGTGCCAGCAGTTCAAAGGGCTACGAGCAGTACTTC. Translating gives CASSSKGYEQYF.

The V gene is TRBV20-1, the J gene TRBJ2-7; tentative D call: TRBD1 (6 bases). The CDR3 is made up of 13 amino acids. Trimming shortened V by 4 bases and J by 0 bases, and 10 bases separated the two germline ends. CDR1 and CDR2 from the germline V gene are DFQATT and SNEGSKA (reference sequence). CDR3: CSANDRCSYEQYF. DNA of the CDR3: TGCAGTGCTAACGACAGGTGCTCCTACGAGCAGTACTTC.

The chain joins TRBV7-8 to TRBJ2-6; TRBD1 matches 9 bases. The germline V gene encodes CDR1 SGHVS and CDR2 FQNEAQ. The CDR3 is 18 residues long. V was clipped by 1 base and J by 4 bases; unmatched bases: 8. As DNA, the CDR3 is TGTGCCAGCAGCTTAGTTATACAGGGGGCAGGAGGGGCCAACGTCCTGACTTTC. This codes for CASSLVIQGAGGANVLTF.

This clonotype was counted many times. The chain carries TRBV24-1 and TRBJ2-1, with D tentatively TRBD2 (5 bases). Germline V CDR1 and CDR2: KGHDR, SFDVKD. Trimming left V 4 bases short and J 6 bases short, with 15 bases between. The CDR3 spans 15 residues. CDR3: CATSEPQRDGNEQFF. The CDR3 region has the DNA TGTGCCACCAGTGAGCCGCAGAGGGATGGCAATGAGCAGTTCTTC.

The chain employs TRBV7-2 and TRBJ2-7; 10 nucleotides match TRBD1. V was pared by 4 bases and J by 3 bases, with 9 bases of the junction left unmatched. This CDR3 spans 16 amino acids. Germline lookup yields CDR1 SGHTA and CDR2 FQGNSA. The DNA of the CDR3 is TGTGCCAGCAGCTGGGGGGGGACAGGGGATTACTACGAGCAGTACTTC. Translation: CASSWGGTGDYYEQYF.

The CDR3 DNA follows: TGTGCCAGCAGCTTTACCCCTACTGGGCCCCAGCATTTT. Its translation is CASSFTPTGPQHF. The rearrangement uses TRBV11-1 and TRBJ1-5; D remains ambiguous. Germline-derived CDR1 and CDR2 are SGHAT and FQDESV (reference sequence). CDR3 size: 13 residues. V was shortened by 3 bases and J by 9 bases, with 12 bases between the two germline ends.

This clonotype was counted only a few times. The chain has TRBV6-1 and TRBJ1-5, with a weak D call TRBD1 (6 bases). Looked up from germline, CDR1 is MNHNS and CDR2 is SASEGT. CDR3 length: 18 residues. Trimming removed 5 bases at V and 6 bases at J, with 26 bases between. CDR3 DNA: TGTGCCAGCAGTCCGTTCGGGAGGCGGGGGCAGGGGATTCAGCCCCAGCATTTT. Its protein product is CASSPFGRRGQGIQPQHF.

The rearrangement links TRBV18 to TRBJ2-1, with TRBD1 matching over 7 bases. CDR1 and CDR2 from the germline V gene are KGHSH and LQKENI. CDR3 length: 15 amino acids. V shed 3 bases and J 9 bases; nucleotides not matched to a gene: 11. CDR3 sequence reads: CASSPLTGSGGEQFF. The CDR3 DNA follows: TGTGCCAGCTCACCCCTGACAGGGTCTGGAGGTGAGCAGTTCTTC.

CDR3 in amino acids: CASSGGQPNTEAFF. In DNA form, the CDR3 reads TGTGCCAGCAGCGGGGGACAGCCGAACACTGAAGCTTTCTTT. The V gene is TRBV5-4, the J gene TRBJ1-1; 7 bases line up with TRBD1. V shed 4 bases, J shed 1 base, and the junction held 4 bases outside the gene matches. From germline, CDR1 is SGHNT and CDR2 YYREEE (reference sequence). There are 14 residues in the CDR3.

The V and J genes are TRBV5-6 and TRBJ1-2; D is possibly TRBD1 (5 bases). V lost 2 bases to trimming and J lost 7 bases, with 12 bases between them. CDR1 SGHDT and CDR2 YYEEEE come from the germline V gene. The CDR3 contains 13 residues. In DNA form, the CDR3 reads TGTGCCAGCAGCTTTACGAGGGGCGGTGGCTACACCTTC. Residues: CASSFTRGGGYTF.

The rearrangement joins TRBV5-4 to TRBJ2-5; D is ambiguous. This CDR3 comprises 12 residues. The V end was cut by 4 bases, the J end by 14 bases, with 18 bases between. Germline-derived CDR1 and CDR2 are SGHNT and YYREEE (reference sequence). As DNA, the CDR3 is TGTGCCAGCAGCGACCAATCAACCTCGCTATACTTC. This gives the protein CASSDQSTSLYF.

V gene TRBV3-1 combines with J gene TRBJ1-1, with 7 bases fitting TRBD1. The ends lost 6 bases at V and 1 base at J; junction bases unmatched: 8. Germline assignment: CDR1 LGHDT and CDR2 YNNKEL (reference sequence). The CDR3 has 15 amino acids. The CDR3, as DNA: TGTGCCAGCAGGCTTGACAGGGAGAGGAACACTGAAGCTTTCTTT. This codes for CASRLDRERNTEAFF. Drawing the rest from reference TRBV3-1 and TRBJ1-1, the complete variable domain is DTAVSQTPKYLVTQMGNDKSIKCEQNLGHDTMYWYKQDSKKFLKIMFSYNNKELIINETVPNRFSPKSPDKAHLNLHINSLELGDSAVYFCASRLDRERNTEAFFGQGTRLTVV.

The sample holds many counts of this clonotype. This sequence joins TRBV7-2 and TRBJ1-5, with TRBD1 as a possible D gene (5 bases). The CDR3 is 18 residues long. CDR1 is SGHTA and CDR2 is FQGNSA in the germline V gene. Trimming cost V 2 bases and J 4 bases, with 21 bases left between them. The chain's CDR3 is CASSLSTPPGPPNQPQHF. The CDR3 DNA follows: TGTGCCAGCAGCTTATCTACTCCACCGGGACCGCCTAATCAGCCCCAGCATTTT. The full variable domain, in which reference TRBV7-2 and TRBJ1-5 provide the parts outside the CDR3, is GAGVSQSPSNKVTEKGKDVELRCDPISGHTALYWYRQSLGQGLEFLIYFQGNSAPDKSGLPSDRFSAERTGGSVSTLTIQRTQQEDSAVYLCASSLSTPPGPPNQPQHFGDGTRLSIL.

V usage is TRBV20-1 and J usage is TRBJ2-7; 9 nucleotides line up with TRBD1. CDR3 size: 14 residues. The V and J ends lost 5 bases and 5 bases, in that order; junction bases with no gene match: 10. Germline loops: CDR1 DFQATT, CDR2 SNEGSKA (reference sequence). The DNA of the CDR3 is TGCAGTGCTGAGGGCGGGACAGGGTCCAACGAGCAGTACTTC. This translates into CSAEGGTGSNEQYF.

Notes on this clonotype: This CDR3 fails to terminate in the conserved phenylalanine or tryptophan, so it likely reflects a read error. V and J are TRBV12-3 or TRBV12-4 and TRBJ2-1, with TRBD1 matching 9 bases. CDR3 length: 15 amino acids. The J segment lost 7 bases and the V segment lost 6 bases, leaving 10 bases of the junction unmatched. The CDR3: CASSKHPTGGNEQFL. CDR3 nucleotide sequence: TGTGCCAGCAGCAAGCACCCGACAGGGGGGAATGAGCAGTTCTTA.

This clonotype was seen ten or more times. This rearrangement joins TRBV4-2 to TRBJ2-1, with TRBD2 identical over 15 bases. Germline trimming cut 1 base from V and 9 bases from J; bases unmatched to any gene: 7. The V gene's germline CDR1 is LGHNA and CDR2 YNFKEQ. The CDR3 runs 17 residues. CDR3 coding DNA: TGTGCCAGCAGCCAAGCTCAAGGACTAGCGGGGGGGCGTGAGCAGTTCTTC. Amino acid sequence: CASSQAQGLAGGREQFF.

This chain uses TRBV6-2 or TRBV6-3 with TRBJ2-1; TRBD2 agrees at 10 bases. This CDR3 region has 15 residues. V shed 6 bases, J shed 2 bases, and the junction held 4 bases outside the gene matches. Germline V gene lookup returns CDR1 MNHEY and CDR2 SVGEGT. The CDR3 spells CASSTLAGAYNEQFF. The CDR3 DNA is TGTGCCAGCAGCACCCTAGCGGGGGCCTACAATGAGCAGTTCTTC.

This clonotype was detected a few times. V usage is TRBV15 and J usage is TRBJ2-2, with 9 bases lining up with TRBD2. V lost 0 bases and J lost 3; bases outside the gene matches: 2. The CDR3 totals 16 residues. CDR1 is LNHNV and CDR2 is YYDKDF in the germline V gene (reference sequence). The CDR3 DNA follows: TGTGCCACCAGCAGAGATTGGACTAGCGACACCGGGGAGCTGTTTTTT. Protein product: CATSRDWTSDTGELFF. The variable domain in full, with the rest retrieved from reference TRBV15 and TRBJ2-2, is DAMVIQNPRYQVTQFGKPVTLSCSQTLNHNVMYWYQQKSSQAPKLLFHYYDKDFNNEADTPDNFQSRRPNTSFCFLDIRSPGLGDTAMYLCATSRDWTSDTGELFFGEGSRLTVL.